The text below deals with one T cell receptor (beta chain). Its specificity is unknown. Germline trimming cut 5 bases from V and 11 bases from J; bases unmatched to any gene: 9. The CDR3 covers 14 residues. The data were obtained in a study of T cells in Graves' hyperthyroidism and ophthalmopathy. The investigators amplified TCR beta CDR3 regions from RNA transcripts. An initial round of RT-PCR targeting the TCR CDR3 relied on the HTBI primer set. From the multiplex PCR reads, TCRdb called clonotypes with MiXCR, one entry per CDR3 protein. The sample records a few hundred thousand distinct CDR3 sequences, over 35% being singletons. General study findings and limits: The blood repertoire included most of the expanded thyroid clonotypes above 0.001.

This chain uses TRBV12-3 or TRBV12-4 with TRBJ1-5, with 10 bases identical to TRBD1. Sample: peripheral blood or thyroid tissue (not recorded which). This receptor was identified in an adult woman with Graves' disease, either hyperthyroidism or ophthalmopathy (not recorded which). The CDR3 DNA is TGTGCCAGCAGTCTCCGGACAGGGGGGGAGACCCAGCATTTT. Amino acid sequence: CASSLRTGGETQHF.